The source of this T cell receptor beta chain is a study of blood T cell repertoires in COVID-19. Enrollees, about 18 to 95 years old, lived in fewer than 25 US areas. Self-reported history from a screening survey and questionnaire set each donor's cohort. Symptom resolution, clearance, or two negative PCRs marked donors in Cohort 3 as recovered. As handled by the study authors: Estimation of nucleated cell counts relied on the amplification of reference gene primers. Measured with immunoSEQ multiplex PCR; TCRdb has only the in-frame clones, and not every one. V, J and clone size derive from that table, while D and trimming were established from the DNA sequence. In the table there are under 450,000 clones, roughly 84% of which are singletons. The sequence came from a woman in her thirties who had recovered from COVID-19. Material for sequencing was PBMCs or T cells enriched from blood (not recorded which).

CDR3 in amino acids: CASSPMQAGGTDTQYF. CDR3 nucleotide sequence: TGTGCCAGCTCACCTATGCAAGCGGGGGGCACAGATACGCAGTATTTT. The V and J genes are TRBV18 and TRBJ2-3; the match to TRBD2 covers 8 bases. The CDR3 covers 16 residues. The V gene's germline CDR1 is KGHSH and CDR2 LQKENI. Trimming cost V 3 bases and J 1 base; bases outside gene matches: 6.